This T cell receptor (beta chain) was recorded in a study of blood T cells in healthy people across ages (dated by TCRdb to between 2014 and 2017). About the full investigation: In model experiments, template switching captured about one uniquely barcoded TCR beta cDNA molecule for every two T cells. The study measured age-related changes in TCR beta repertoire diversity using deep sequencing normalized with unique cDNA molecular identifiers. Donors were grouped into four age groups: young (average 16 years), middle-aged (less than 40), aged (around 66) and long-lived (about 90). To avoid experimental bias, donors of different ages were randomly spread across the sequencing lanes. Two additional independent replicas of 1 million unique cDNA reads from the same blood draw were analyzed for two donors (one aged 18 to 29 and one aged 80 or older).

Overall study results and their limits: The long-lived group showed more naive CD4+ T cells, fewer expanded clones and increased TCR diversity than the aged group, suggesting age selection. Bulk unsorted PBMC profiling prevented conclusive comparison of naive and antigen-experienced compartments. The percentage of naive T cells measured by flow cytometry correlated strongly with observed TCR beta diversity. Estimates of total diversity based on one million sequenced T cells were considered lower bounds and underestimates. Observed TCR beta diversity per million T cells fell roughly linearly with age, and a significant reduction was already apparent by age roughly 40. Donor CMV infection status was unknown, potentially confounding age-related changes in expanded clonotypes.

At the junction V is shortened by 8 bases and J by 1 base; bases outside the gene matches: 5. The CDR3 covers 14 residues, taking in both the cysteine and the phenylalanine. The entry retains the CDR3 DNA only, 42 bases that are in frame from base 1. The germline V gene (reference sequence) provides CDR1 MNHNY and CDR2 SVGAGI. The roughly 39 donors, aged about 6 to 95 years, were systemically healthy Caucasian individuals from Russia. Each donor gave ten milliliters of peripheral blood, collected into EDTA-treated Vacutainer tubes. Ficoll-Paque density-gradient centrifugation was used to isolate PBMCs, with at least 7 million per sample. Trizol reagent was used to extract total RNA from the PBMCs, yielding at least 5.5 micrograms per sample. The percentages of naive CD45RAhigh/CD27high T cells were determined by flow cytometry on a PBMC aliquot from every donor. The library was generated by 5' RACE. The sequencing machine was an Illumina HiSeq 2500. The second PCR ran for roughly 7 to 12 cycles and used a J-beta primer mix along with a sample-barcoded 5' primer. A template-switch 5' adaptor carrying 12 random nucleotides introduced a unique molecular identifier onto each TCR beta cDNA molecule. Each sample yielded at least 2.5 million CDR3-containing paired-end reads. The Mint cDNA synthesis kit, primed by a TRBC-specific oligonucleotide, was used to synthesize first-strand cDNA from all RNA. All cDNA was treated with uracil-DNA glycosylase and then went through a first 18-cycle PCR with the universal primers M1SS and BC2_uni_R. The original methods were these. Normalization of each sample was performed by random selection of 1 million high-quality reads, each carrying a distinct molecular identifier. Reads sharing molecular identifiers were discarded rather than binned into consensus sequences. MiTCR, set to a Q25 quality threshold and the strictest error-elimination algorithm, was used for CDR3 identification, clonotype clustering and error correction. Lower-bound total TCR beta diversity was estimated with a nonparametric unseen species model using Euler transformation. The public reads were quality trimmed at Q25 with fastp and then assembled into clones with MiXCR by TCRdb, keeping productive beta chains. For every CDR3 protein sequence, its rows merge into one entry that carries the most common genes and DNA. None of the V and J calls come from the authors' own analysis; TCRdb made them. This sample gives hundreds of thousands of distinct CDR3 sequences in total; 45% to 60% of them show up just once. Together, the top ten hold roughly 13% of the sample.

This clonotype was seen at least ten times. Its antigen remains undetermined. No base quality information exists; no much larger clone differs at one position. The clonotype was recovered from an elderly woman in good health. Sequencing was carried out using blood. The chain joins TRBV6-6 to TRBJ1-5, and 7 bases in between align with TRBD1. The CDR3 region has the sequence CASAPTGSNQPQHF. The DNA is TGTGCCAGCGCCCCGACAGGGAGCAATCAGCCCCAGCATTTT.